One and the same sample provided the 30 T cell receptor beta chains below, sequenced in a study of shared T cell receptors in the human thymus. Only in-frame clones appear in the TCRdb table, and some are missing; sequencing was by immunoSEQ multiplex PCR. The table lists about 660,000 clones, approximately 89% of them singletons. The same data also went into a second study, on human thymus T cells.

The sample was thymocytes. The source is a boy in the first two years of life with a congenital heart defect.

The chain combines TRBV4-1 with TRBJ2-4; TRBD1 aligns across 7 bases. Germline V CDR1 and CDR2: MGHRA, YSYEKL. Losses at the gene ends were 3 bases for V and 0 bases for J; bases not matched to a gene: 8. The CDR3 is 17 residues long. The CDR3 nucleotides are TGCGCCAGCAGCCAGCACCGGGACAGCATAGCCAAAAACATTCAGTACTTC. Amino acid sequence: CASSQHRDSIAKNIQYF.

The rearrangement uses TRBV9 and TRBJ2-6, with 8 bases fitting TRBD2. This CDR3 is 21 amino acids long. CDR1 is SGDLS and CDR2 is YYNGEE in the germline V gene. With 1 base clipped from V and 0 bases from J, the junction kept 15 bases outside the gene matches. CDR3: CASSVTTTGLAGDSGANVLTF. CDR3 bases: TGTGCCAGCAGCGTAACTACTACGGGGCTAGCGGGTGACTCTGGGGCCAACGTCCTGACTTTC. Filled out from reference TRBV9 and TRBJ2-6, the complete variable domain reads DSGVTQTPKHLITATGQRVTLRCSPRSGDLSVYWYQQSLDQGLQFLIQYYNGEERAKGNILERFSAQQFPDLHSELNLSSLELGDSALYFCASSVTTTGLAGDSGANVLTFGAGSRLTVL.

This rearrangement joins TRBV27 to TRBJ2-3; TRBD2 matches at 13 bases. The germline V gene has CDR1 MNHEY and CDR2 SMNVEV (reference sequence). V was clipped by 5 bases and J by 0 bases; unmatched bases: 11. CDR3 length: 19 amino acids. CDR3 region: CASSPRWTSGRPSTDTQYF. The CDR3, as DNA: TGTGCCAGCAGTCCAAGATGGACTAGCGGGAGACCTAGCACAGATACGCAGTATTTT.

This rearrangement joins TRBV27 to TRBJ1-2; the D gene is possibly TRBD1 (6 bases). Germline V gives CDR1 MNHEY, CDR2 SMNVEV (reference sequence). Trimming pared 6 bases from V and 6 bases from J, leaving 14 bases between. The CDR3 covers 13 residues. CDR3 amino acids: CASRHAGADGYTF. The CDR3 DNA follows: TGTGCCAGCAGACACGCGGGGGCGGATGGCTACACCTTC.

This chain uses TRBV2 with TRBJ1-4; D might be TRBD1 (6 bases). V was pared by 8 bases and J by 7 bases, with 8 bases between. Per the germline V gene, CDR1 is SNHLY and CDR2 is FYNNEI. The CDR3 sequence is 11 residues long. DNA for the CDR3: TGTGCCAGCGCCAGGGGTGAAAAACTGTTTTTT. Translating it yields CASARGEKLFF.

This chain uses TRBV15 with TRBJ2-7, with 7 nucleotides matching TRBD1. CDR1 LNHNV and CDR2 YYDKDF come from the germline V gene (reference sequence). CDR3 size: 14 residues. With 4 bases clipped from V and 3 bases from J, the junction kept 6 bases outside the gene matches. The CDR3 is CATSKVYRGYEQYF. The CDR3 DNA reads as TGTGCCACCAGCAAGGTGTACAGGGGCTACGAGCAGTACTTC.

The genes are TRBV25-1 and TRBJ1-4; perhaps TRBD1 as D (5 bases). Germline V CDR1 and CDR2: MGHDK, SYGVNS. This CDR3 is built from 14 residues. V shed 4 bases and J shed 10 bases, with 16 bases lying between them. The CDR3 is CASSGPGRGGKLFF. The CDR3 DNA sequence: TGTGCCAGCAGTGGCCCGGGGAGGGGAGGAAAACTGTTTTTT.

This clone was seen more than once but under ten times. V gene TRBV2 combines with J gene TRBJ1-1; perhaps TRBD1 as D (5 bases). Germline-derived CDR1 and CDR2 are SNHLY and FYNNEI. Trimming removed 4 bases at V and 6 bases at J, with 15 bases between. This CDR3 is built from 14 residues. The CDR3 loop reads CASSAEGRDSEAFF. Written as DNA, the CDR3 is TGTGCCAGCAGTGCGGAGGGCAGGGATTCTGAAGCTTTCTTT.

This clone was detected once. CDR3 DNA: TGTGCCAGCAGCTTAGGCTCGACAGGGACCCTCTCCTATAATTCACCCCTCCACTTT. Translated, it gives CASSLGSTGTLSYNSPLHF. The V gene is TRBV13, the J gene TRBJ1-6, with 7 bases fitting TRBD1. V lost 0 bases to trimming and J lost 0 bases; unmatched junction nucleotides: 8. The germline CDR1 and CDR2 sequences are PRHDT and FYEKMQ (reference sequence). The CDR3 runs 19 residues. The variable domain in full, completed from reference TRBV13 and TRBJ1-6, reads AAGVIQSPRHLIKEKRETATLKCYPIPRHDTVYWYQQGPGQDPQFLISFYEKMQSDKGSIPDRFSAQQFSDYHSELNMSSLELGDSALYFCASSLGSTGTLSYNSPLHFGNGTRLTVT.

The DNA for the CDR3 is TGTGCCAGCACCCCCGGGATTACGAACAATGAGCAGTTCTTC. It encodes CASTPGITNNEQFF. The chain carries TRBV9 and TRBJ2-1; D perhaps matches TRBD2 (5 bases). Looked up from germline, CDR1 is SGDLS and CDR2 is YYNGEE. There are 14 residues in the CDR3. V gave up 6 bases and J gave up 5 bases, with 15 bases separating them.

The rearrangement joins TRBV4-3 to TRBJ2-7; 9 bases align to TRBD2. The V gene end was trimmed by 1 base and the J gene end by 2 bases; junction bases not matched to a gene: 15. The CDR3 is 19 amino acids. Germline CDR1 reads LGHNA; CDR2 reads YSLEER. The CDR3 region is CASSQVPPLSGSYPYEQYF. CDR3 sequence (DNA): TGCGCCAGCAGCCAAGTACCCCCCCTTAGCGGGAGTTACCCCTACGAGCAGTACTTC.

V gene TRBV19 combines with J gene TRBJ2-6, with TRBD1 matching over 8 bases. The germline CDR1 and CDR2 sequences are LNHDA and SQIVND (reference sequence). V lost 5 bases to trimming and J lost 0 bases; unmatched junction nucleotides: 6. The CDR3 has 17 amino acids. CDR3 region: CASSVDRASSGANVLTF. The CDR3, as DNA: TGTGCCAGTAGTGTGGACAGGGCGAGCTCTGGGGCCAACGTCCTGACTTTC.

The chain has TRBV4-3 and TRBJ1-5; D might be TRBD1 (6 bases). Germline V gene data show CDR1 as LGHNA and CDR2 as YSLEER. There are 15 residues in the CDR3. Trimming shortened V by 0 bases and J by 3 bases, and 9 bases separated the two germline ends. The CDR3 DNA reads TGCGCCAGCAGCCAAGATCGGACAGACAATCAGCCCCAGCATTTT. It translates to CASSQDRTDNQPQHF.

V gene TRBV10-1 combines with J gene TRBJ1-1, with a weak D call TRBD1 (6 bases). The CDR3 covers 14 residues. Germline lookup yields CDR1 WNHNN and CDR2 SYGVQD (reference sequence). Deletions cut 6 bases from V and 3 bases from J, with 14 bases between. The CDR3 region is CASRQGKEDTEAFF. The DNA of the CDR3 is TGCGCCAGCAGACAGGGTAAGGAGGACACTGAAGCTTTCTTT.

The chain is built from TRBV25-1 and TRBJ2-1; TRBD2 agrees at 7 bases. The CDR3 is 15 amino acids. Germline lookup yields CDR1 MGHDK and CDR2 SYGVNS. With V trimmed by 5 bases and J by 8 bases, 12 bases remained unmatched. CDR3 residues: CASSKAGEPDDEQFF. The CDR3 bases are TGTGCCAGCAGTAAGGCGGGAGAGCCGGACGATGAGCAGTTCTTC.

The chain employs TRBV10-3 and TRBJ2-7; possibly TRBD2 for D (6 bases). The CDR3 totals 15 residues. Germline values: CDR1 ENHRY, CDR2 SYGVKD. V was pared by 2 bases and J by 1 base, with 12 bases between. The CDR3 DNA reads TGTGCCATCAGTGAGGAGACTAGTTCGTCCTACGAGCAGTACTTC. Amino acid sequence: CAISEETSSSYEQYF.

The chain's CDR3 is CASMEGHGEQFF. CDR3 nucleotides: TGCGCCAGCATGGAGGGCCATGGTGAGCAGTTCTTC. The V call is TRBV4-1, the J call TRBJ2-1, with D perhaps TRBD2 (6 bases). The CDR3 has 12 amino acids. Germline CDR1 and CDR2: MGHRA and YSYEKL. With 7 bases removed from V and 9 bases from J, the gap between germline ends came to 13 bases.

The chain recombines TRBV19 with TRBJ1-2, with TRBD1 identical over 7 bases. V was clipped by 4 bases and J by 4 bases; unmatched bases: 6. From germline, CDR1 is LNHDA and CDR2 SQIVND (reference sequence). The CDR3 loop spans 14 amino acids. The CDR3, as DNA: TGTGCCAGTAGTACGGGACAGAGTACCTATGGCTACACCTTC. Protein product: CASSTGQSTYGYTF.

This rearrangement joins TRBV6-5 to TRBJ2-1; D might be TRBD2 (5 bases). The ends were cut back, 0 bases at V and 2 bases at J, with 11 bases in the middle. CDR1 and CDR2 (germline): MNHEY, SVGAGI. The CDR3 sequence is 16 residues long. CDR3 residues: CASSYSEGDPYNEQFF. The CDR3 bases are TGTGCCAGCAGTTACTCTGAGGGAGACCCCTACAATGAGCAGTTCTTC.

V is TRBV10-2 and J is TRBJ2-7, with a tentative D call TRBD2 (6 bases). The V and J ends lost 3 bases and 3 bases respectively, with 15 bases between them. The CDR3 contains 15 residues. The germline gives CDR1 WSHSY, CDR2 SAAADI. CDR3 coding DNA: TGCGCCAGCAGTGACCTCCGCGGGGTAGGCTACGAGCAGTACTTC. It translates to CASSDLRGVGYEQYF.

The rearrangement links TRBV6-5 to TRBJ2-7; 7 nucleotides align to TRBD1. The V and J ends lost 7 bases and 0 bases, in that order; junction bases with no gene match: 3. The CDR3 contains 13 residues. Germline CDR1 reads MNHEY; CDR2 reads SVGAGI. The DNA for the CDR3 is TGTGCCAGCAAGGGGGCGGACTCCTACGAGCAGTACTTC. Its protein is CASKGADSYEQYF.

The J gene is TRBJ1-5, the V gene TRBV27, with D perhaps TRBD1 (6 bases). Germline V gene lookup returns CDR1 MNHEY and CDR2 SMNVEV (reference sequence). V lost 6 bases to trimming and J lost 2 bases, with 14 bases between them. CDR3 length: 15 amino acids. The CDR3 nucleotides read TGTGCCAGCAGGGCCGGACAGCCGGGCAATCAGCCCCAGCATTTT. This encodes CASRAGQPGNQPQHF.

This chain's CDR3 is CASRLTGGRSPLHF. The CDR3 DNA follows: TGTGCCAGTAGATTGACAGGTGGAAGATCACCCCTCCACTTT. V and J are TRBV19 and TRBJ1-6; D may be TRBD1 (6 bases). This CDR3 region has 14 residues. The germline V gene has CDR1 LNHDA and CDR2 SQIVND (reference sequence). Trimming shortened V by 6 bases and J by 10 bases, and 16 bases separated the two germline ends.

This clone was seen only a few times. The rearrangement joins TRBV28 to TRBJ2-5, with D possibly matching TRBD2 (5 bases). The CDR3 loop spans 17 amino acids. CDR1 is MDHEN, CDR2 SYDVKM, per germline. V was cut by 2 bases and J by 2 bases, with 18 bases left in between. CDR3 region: CASSLRVEGSTQETQYF. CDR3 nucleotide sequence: TGTGCCAGCAGTTTAAGGGTAGAGGGTAGTACACAAGAGACCCAGTACTTC.

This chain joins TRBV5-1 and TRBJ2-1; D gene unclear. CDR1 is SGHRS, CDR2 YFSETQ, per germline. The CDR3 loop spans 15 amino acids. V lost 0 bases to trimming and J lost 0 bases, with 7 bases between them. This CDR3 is CASSLEYSSYNEQFF. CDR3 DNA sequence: TGCGCCAGCAGCTTGGAATATTCCTCCTACAATGAGCAGTTCTTC. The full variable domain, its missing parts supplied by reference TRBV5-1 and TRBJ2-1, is KAGVTQTPRYLIKTRGQQVTLSCSPISGHRSVSWYQQTPGQGLQFLFEYFSETQRNKGNFPGRFSGRQFSNSRSEMNVSTLELGDSALYLCASSLEYSSYNEQFFGPGTRLTVL.

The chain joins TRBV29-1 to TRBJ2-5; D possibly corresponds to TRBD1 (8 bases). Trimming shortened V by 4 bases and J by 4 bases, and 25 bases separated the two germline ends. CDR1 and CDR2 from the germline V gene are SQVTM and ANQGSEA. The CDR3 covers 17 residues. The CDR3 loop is CSVAGGGGQGNGETQYF. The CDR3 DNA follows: TGCAGCGTTGCAGGGGGGGGTGGACAGGGTAACGGAGAGACCCAGTACTTC.

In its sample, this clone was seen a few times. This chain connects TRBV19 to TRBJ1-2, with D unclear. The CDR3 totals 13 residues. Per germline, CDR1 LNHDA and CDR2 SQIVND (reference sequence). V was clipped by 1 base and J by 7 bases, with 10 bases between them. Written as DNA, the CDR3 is TGTGCCAGTAGTATAGCGGGAGGAATTGGCTACACCTTC. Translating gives CASSIAGGIGYTF. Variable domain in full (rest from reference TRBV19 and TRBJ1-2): DGGITQSPKYLFRKEGQNVTLSCEQNLNHDAMYWYRQDPGQGLRLIYYSQIVNDFQKGDIAEGYSVSREKKESFPLTVTSAQKNPTAFYLCASSIAGGIGYTFGSGTRLTVV.

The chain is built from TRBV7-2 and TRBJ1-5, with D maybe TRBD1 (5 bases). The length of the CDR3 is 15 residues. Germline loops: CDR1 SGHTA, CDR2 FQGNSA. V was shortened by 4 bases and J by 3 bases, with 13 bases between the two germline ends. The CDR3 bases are TGTGCCAGCAGCTCCTTCGGACACTACAATCAGCCCCAGCATTTT. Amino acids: CASSSFGHYNQPQHF.

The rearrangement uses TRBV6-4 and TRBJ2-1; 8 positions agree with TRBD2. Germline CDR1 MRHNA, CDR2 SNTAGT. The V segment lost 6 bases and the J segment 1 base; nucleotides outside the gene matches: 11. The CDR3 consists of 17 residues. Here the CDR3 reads CASSLTLGRGSYNEQFF. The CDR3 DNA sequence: TGTGCCAGCAGCCTCACCCTCGGGAGGGGGTCCTACAATGAGCAGTTCTTC.

CDR3 sequence reads: CASSLRTSGDFTYNEQFF. The CDR3 coding sequence is TGTGCCAGCAGCTTAAGGACTAGCGGGGACTTCACCTACAATGAGCAGTTCTTC. The genes are TRBV7-2 and TRBJ2-1, with 12 bases that match TRBD2. J lost 2 bases, V lost 2 bases, and 7 bases had no gene match. Germline V gene lookup returns CDR1 SGHTA and CDR2 FQGNSA. The CDR3 has 18 amino acids.